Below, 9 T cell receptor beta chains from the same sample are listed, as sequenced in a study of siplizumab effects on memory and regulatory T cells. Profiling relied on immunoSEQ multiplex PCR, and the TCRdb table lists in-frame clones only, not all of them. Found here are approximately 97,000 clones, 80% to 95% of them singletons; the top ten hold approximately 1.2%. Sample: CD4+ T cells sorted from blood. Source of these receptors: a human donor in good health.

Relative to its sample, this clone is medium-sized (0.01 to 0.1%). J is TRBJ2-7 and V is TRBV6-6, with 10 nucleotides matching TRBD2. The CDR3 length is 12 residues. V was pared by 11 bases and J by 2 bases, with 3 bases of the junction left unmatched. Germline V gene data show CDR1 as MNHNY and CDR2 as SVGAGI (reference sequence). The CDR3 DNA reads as TGTGCCTCTAGCGGGGGTACCTACGAGCAGTACTTC. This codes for CASSGGTYEQYF.

Written as DNA, the CDR3 is TGTGCCAGCAGTTTACTTACTAGCGGGAGCTCCTACGAGCAGTACTTC. Translated, it gives CASSLLTSGSSYEQYF. The chain carries TRBV27 and TRBJ2-7; 11 bases align to TRBD2. The CDR3 consists of 16 residues. Germline V gene sequence: CDR1 MNHEY, CDR2 SMNVEV (reference sequence). Trimming removed 2 bases from V and 0 bases from J; junction bases left unmatched: 3.

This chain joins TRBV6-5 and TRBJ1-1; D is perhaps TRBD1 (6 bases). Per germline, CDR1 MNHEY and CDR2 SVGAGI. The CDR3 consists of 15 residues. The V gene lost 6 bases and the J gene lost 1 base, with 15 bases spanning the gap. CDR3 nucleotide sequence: TGTGCCAGCAGGGGGATACAGGGCCGGAACACTGAAGCTTTCTTT. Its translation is CASRGIQGRNTEAFF.

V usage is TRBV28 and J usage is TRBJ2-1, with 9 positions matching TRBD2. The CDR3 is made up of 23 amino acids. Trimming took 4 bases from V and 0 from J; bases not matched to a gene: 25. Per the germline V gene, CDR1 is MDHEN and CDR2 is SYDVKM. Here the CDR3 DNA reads TGTGCCAGCAGTTCCTACGGGTCTTTTAGCGGGAGTGCTAATTTGACCTCCTACAATGAGCAGTTCTTC. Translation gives CASSSYGSFSGSANLTSYNEQFF.

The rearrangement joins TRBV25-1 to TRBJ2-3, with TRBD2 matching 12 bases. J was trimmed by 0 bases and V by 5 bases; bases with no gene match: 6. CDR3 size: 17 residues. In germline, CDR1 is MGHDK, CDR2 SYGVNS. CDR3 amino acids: CASSSRTSGKSTDTQYF. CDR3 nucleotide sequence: TGTGCCAGCAGTTCCCGGACTAGCGGGAAAAGCACAGATACGCAGTATTTT.

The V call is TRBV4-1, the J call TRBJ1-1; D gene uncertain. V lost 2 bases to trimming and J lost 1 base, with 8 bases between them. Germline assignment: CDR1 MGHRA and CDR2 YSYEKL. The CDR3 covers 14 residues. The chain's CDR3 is CASSQRIGNTEAFF. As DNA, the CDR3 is TGCGCCAGCAGCCAAAGAATTGGGAACACTGAAGCTTTCTTT.

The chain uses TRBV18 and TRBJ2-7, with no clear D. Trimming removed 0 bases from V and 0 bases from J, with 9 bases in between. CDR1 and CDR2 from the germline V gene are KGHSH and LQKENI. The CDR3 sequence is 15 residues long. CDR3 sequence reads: CASSPPSGHSYEQYF. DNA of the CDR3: TGTGCCAGCTCACCACCGTCCGGTCACTCCTACGAGCAGTACTTC.

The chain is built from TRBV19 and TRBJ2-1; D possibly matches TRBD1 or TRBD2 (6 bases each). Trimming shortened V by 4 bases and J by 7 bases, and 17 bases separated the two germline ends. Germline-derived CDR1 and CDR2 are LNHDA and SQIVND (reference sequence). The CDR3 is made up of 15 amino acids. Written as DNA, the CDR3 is TGTGCCAGTAGTACCCTCGAAAGGGGGGCAAATGAGCAGTTCTTC. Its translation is CASSTLERGANEQFF.

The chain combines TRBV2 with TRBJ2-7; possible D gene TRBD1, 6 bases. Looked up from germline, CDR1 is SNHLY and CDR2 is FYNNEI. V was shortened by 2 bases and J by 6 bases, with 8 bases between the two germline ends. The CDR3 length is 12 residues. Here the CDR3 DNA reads TGTGCCAGCAGTGAACAAGGGGGCGAGCAGTACTTC. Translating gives CASSEQGGEQYF.